The clone carrying this T cell receptor (beta chain) was counted between two and nine times. Trimming removed 0 bases from V and 6 bases from J; junction bases left unmatched: 1. Germline CDR1 is SEHNR and CDR2 is FQNEAQ (reference sequence). This CDR3 comprises 15 residues. MiXCR was run by TCRdb on the reads, yielding one entry per CDR3 protein. The sample carries fewer than 300,000 distinct CDR3 sequences, more than 20% recorded once. This entry is derived from a study of T cell repertoires in cytomegalovirus infection. Background on the study: Carrying CMV and the relevant HLA type showed in public TCR beta signatures.

Sequences were obtained from PBMCs. The sequence was obtained from a human donor in good health (CMV status not recorded). Some clones in this sample may be carry-over from other donors' samples. The chain links TRBV7-9 to TRBJ2-3; TRBD2 matches at 12 bases. The CDR3 sequence is CASSLATSGSDTQYF. CDR3 sequence (DNA): TGTGCCAGCAGCTTAGCGACTAGCGGGAGTGATACGCAGTATTTT.